This TCR beta chain derives from a study of cytotoxic CD8 clonotypes in ibrutinib-treated CLL. The study's findings and limits: Increased clonality at ibrutinib response gave way to a return toward baseline at progression. The study found baseline clonality above age-matched healthy donors, tracking circulating CD8+ T-cell counts. Public clonotypes, found uncommonly, either contracted or stayed stable on treatment.

Details on this clone: No antigen is known for it.

Produced via immunoSEQ multiplex PCR; TCRdb's table is partial and in-frame only. The sample has around 310,000 clones, roughly 80% seen once. The specimen was PBMCs, collected before ibrutinib treatment. The source of this sequence is a human donor with chronic lymphocytic leukemia.

CDR3 nucleotide sequence: TGTGCCAGTAGTACCTATGGGGGGACAGGGGACAATGAGCAGTTCTTC. Translated, it gives CASSTYGGTGDNEQFF. The chain carries TRBV19 and TRBJ2-1, with 10 nucleotides matching TRBD1. V trimming: 4 bases; J trimming: 5 bases; junction bases outside the gene matches: 8. Germline V gene lookup returns CDR1 LNHDA and CDR2 SQIVND (reference sequence). This CDR3 is built from 16 residues. Combining the CDR3 with reference TRBV19 and TRBJ2-1 gives the whole variable domain DGGITQSPKYLFRKEGQNVTLSCEQNLNHDAMYWYRQDPGQGLRLIYYSQIVNDFQKGDIAEGYSVSREKKESFPLTVTSAQKNPTAFYLCASSTYGGTGDNEQFFGPGTRLTVL.